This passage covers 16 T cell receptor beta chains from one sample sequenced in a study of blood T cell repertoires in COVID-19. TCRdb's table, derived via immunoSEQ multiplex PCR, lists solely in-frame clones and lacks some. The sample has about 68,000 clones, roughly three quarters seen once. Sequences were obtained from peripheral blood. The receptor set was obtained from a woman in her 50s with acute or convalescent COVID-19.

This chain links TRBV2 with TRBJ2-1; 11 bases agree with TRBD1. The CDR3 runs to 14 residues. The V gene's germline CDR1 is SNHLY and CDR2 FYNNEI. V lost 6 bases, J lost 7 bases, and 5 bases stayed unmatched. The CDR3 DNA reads TGTGCCAGCAGCGGACAGGGGGCAGGGAATGAGCAGTTCTTC. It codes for CASSGQGAGNEQFF.

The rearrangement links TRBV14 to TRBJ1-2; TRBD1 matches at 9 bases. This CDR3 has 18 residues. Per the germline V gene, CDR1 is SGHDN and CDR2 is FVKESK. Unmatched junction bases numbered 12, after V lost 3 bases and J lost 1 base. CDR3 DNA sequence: TGTGCCAGCAGCCATGCCGGGACAGGGTACGCCGGTAACTATGGCTACACCTTC. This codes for CASSHAGTGYAGNYGYTF. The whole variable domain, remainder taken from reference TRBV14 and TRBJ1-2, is EAGVTQFPSHSVIEKGQTVTLRCDPISGHDNLYWYRRVMGKEIKFLLHFVKESKQDESGMPNNRFLAERTGGTYSTLKVQPAELEDSGVYFCASSHAGTGYAGNYGYTFGSGTRLTVV.

The CDR3 reads CASSLGRQETQYF. The CDR3 DNA is TGTGCCAGCAGCTTGGGCAGACAAGAGACCCAGTACTTC. The rearrangement links TRBV7-2 to TRBJ2-5; unclear D gene. The V and J ends lost 3 bases and 2 bases respectively, with 7 bases between them. Germline CDR1 SGHTA, CDR2 FQGNSA. The CDR3 contains 13 residues.

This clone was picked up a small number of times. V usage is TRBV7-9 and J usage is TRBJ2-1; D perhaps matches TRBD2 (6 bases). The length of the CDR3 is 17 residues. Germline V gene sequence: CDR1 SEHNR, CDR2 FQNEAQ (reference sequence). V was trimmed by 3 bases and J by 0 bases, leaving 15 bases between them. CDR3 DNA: TGTGCCAGCAGCTTTTCGGGAGAAGCGAGCTCCTACAATGAGCAGTTCTTC. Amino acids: CASSFSGEASSYNEQFF. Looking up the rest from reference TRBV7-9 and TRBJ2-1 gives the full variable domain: DTGVSQNPRHKITKRGQNVTFRCDPISEHNRLYWYRQTLGQGPEFLTYFQNEAQLEKSRLLSDRFSAERPKGSFSTLEIQRTEQGDSAMYLCASSFSGEASSYNEQFFGPGTRLTVL.

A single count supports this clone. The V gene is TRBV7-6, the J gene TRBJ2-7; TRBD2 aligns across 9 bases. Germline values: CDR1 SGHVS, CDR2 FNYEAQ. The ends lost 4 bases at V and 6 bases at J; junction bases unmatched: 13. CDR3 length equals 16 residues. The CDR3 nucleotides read TGTGCCAGCAGCTCCTGGGTAGCGGGGGAGTCCCGCGAGCAGTACTTC. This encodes CASSSWVAGESREQYF.

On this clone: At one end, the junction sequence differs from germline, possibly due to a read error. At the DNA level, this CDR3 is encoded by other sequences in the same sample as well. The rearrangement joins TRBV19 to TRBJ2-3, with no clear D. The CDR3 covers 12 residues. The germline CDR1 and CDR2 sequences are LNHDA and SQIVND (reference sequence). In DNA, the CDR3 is TGCGCCAGTAGACGGAGCACAGATACGCAGTATTTT. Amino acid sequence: CASRRSTDTQYF. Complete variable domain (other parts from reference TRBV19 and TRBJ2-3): DGGITQSPKYLFRKEGQNVTLSCEQNLNHDAMYWYRQDPGQGLRLIYYSQIVNDFQKGDIAEGYSVSREKKESFPLTVTSAQKNPTAFYLCASRRSTDTQYFGPGTRLTVL.

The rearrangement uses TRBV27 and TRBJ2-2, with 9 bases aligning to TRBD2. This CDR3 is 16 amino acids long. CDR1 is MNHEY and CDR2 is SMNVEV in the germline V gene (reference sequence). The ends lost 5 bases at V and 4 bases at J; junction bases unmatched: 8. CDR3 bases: TGTGCCAGCAGTAAATTAGCGGGAGTGGGCACCGGGGAGCTGTTTTTT. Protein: CASSKLAGVGTGELFF.

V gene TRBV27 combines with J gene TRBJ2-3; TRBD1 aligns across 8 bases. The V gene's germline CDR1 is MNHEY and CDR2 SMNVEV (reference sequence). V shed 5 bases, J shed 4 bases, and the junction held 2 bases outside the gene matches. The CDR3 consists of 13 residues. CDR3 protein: CASSPTGADTQYF. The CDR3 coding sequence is TGTGCCAGCAGTCCGACAGGGGCAGATACGCAGTATTTT.

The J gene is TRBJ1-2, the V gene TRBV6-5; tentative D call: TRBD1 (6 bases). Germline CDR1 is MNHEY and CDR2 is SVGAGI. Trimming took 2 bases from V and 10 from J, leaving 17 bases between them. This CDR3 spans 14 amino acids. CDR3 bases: TGTGCCAGCAGTTACCAACAGGGTAACTTTCCCTACACCTTC. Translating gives CASSYQQGNFPYTF.

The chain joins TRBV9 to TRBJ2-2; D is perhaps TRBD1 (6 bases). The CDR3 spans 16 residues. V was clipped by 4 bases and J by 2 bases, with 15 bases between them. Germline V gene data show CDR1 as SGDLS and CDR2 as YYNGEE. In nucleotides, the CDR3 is TGTGCCAGCAGCTCTCGGACAGAAGTTAACACCGGGGAGCTGTTTTTT. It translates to CASSSRTEVNTGELFF.

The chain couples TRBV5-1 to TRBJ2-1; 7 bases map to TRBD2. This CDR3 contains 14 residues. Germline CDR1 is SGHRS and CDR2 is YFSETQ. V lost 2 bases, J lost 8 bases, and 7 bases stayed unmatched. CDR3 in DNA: TGCGCCAGCAGCTTAGCGGGAAGAGGTGATGAGCAGTTCTTC. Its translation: CASSLAGRGDEQFF.

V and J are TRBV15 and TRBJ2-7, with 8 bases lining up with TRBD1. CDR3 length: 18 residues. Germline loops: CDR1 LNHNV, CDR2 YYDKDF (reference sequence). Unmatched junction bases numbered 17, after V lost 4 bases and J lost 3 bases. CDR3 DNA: TGTGCCACCAGCACGCCCCCTAGCCCGGGACAGGAGGACTACGAGCAGTACTTC. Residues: CATSTPPSPGQEDYEQYF. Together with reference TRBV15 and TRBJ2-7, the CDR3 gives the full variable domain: DAMVIQNPRYQVTQFGKPVTLSCSQTLNHNVMYWYQQKSSQAPKLLFHYYDKDFNNEADTPDNFQSRRPNTSFCFLDIRSPGLGDTAMYLCATSTPPSPGQEDYEQYFGPGTRLTVT.

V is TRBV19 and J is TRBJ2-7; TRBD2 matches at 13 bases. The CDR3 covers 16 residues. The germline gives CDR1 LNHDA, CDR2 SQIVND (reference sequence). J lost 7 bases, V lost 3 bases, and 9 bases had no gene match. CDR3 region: CASSIQGLAGVGEQYF. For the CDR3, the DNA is TGTGCCAGTAGTATTCAAGGACTAGCGGGAGTTGGAGAGCAGTACTTC. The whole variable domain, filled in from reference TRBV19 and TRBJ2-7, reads DGGITQSPKYLFRKEGQNVTLSCEQNLNHDAMYWYRQDPGQGLRLIYYSQIVNDFQKGDIAEGYSVSREKKESFPLTVTSAQKNPTAFYLCASSIQGLAGVGEQYFGPGTRLTVT.

CDR3 DNA sequence: TGTGCCAGCAGCCAAGGGGCACTGGGAAACACCATATATTTT. As protein: CASSQGALGNTIYF. This rearrangement joins TRBV4-2 to TRBJ1-3; D remains unclear. V was clipped by 1 base and J by 4 bases, with 8 bases between them. There are 14 residues in the CDR3. Germline CDR1 reads LGHNA; CDR2 reads YNFKEQ.

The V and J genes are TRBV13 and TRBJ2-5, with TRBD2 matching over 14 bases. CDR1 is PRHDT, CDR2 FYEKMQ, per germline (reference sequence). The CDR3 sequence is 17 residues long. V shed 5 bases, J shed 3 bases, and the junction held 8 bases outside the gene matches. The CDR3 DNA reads TGTGCCAGCAGCCCGGGACTAGCGGGGGCATTTGAAGAGACCCAGTACTTC. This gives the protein CASSPGLAGAFEETQYF.

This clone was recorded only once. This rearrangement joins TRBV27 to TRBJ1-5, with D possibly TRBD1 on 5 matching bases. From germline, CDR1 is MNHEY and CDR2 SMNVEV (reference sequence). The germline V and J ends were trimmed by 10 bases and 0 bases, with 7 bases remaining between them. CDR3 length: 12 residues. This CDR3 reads CATGLSNQPQHF. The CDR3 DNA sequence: TGTGCCACGGGACTTAGCAATCAGCCCCAGCATTTT.